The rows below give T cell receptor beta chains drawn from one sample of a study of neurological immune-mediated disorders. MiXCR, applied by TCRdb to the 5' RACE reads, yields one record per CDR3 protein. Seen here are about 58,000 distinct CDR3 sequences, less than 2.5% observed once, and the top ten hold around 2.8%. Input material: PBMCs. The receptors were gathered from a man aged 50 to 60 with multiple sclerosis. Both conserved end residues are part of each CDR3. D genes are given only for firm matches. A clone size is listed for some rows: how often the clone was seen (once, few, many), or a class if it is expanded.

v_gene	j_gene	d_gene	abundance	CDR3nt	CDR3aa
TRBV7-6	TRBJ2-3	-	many	TGTGCCAGCAGCTTACGGGACACAGATACGCAGTATTTT	CASSLRDTDTQYF
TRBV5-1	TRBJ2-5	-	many	TGCGCCAGCAGCTCCGAGTGGCCGGTTGAGACCCAGTACTTC	CASSSEWPVETQYF
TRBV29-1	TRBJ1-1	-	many	TGCAGCGTTGAAGATCGGTGGCAGAAGAACACTGAAGCTTTCTTT	CSVEDRWQKNTEAFF
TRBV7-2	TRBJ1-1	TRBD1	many	TGTGCCAGCAGCTTAATGGGACAGGGTAACACTGAAGCTTTCTTT	CASSLMGQGNTEAFF
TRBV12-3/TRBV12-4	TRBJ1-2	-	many	TGTGCCAGCAGTTTTAAGTCGGCAGGTGGCTACACCTTC	CASSFKSAGGYTF
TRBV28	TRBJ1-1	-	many	TGTGCCAGCAGTTTCCTGCAGGACACTGAAGCTTTCTTT	CASSFLQDTEAFF
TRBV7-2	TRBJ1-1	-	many	TGTGCCAGCAGCCCCAGGGGCACTGAAGCTTTCTTT	CASSPRGTEAFF
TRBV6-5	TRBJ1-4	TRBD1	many	TGTGCCAGCAGTCGAAGACTCACGGACAGGGATTCAAATGAAAAACTGTTTTTT	CASSRRLTDRDSNEKLFF
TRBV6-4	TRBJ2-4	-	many	TGTGCCAGCAGTGAAGGGTCTGGGGGAAAAATTCAGTACTTC	CASSEGSGGKIQYF
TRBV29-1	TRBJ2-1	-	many	TGCAGCGTTGATTTTTCGGGGGTTTACAATGAGCAGTTCTTC	CSVDFSGVYNEQFF
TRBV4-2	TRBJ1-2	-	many	TGTGCCAGCAGCCAACCAATGCAGGGATCCGGCTATGGCTACACCTTC	CASSQPMQGSGYGYTF
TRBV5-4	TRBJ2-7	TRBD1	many	TGTGCCAGCAGCTCCGGGACAGGGGTCTACGAGCAGTACTTC	CASSSGTGVYEQYF
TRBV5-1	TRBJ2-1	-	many	TGCGCCAGCAGCTTTGGGGGGATGAGGAATGAGCAGTTCTTC	CASSFGGMRNEQFF
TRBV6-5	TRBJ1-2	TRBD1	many	TGTGCCAGCAGCCCGACAGGGGACTATGGCTACACCTTC	CASSPTGDYGYTF
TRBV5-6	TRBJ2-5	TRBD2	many	TGTGCCAGCAGCCTAGCGGGGGGGCTTTCCCAGTACTTC	CASSLAGGLSQYF
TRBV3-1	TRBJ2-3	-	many	TGTGCCAGCAGCCAAGGTTCCCCAGATACGCAGTATTTT	CASSQGSPDTQYF
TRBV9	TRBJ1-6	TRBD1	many	TGTGCCAGCAGCGCAGGGGGCTCCTATAATTCACCCCTCCACTTT	CASSAGGSYNSPLHF
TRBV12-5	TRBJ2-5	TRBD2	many	TGTGCTAGTGGGGCTAGCGGACTTTACCAAGAGACCCAGTACTTC	CASGASGLYQETQYF
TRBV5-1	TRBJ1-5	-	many	TGCGCCAGCAGCTTGGCAGGGGTGAGCAATCAGCCCCAGCATTTT	CASSLAGVSNQPQHF
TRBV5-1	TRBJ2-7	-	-	TGCGCCAGCAGCCCGAACCTCATAACCAGCTACGAGCAGTACTTC	CASSPNLITSYEQYF
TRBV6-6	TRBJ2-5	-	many	TGTGCCAGCAGTTCCGCAGCCCCCCAAGAGACCCAGTACTTC	CASSSAAPQETQYF
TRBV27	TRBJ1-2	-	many	TGTGCCAGCAGTCCCTCGGGAAAATATGGCTACACCTTC	CASSPSGKYGYTF
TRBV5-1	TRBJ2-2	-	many	TGCGCCAGCAGCCTGGGAACGGGGAACACCGGGGAGCTGTTTTTT	CASSLGTGNTGELFF
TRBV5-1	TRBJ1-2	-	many	TGCGCCAGCAGCTTGGTGGCAGGCGGGGTTGACTATGGCTACACCTTC	CASSLVAGGVDYGYTF
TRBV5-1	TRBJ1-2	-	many	TGCGCCAGCGCCCCGGAGATAACAGGCGGAGGCTACACCTTC	CASAPEITGGGYTF
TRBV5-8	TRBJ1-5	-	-	TGTGCCAGCAGCTTACATCGGCAGGGCAATCAGCCCCAGAATTTT	CASSLHRQGNQPQNF
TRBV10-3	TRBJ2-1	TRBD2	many	TGTGCCATCAGTGAGTCGCGGCTAGCGGGACCCTCGGGGCAGTTCTTC	CAISESRLAGPSGQFF
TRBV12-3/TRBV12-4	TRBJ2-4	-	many	TGTGCCAGCAGACCAACAGGTTTCGACATTCAGTACTTC	CASRPTGFDIQYF
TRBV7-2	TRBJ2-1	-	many	TGTGCCAGCAGCTTAGCGGGGGGGCACAATGAGCAGTTCTTC	CASSLAGGHNEQFF
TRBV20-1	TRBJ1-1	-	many	TGCAGTGCTAGGCGACAGGCAGGGCTCGAAACTTTCTTT	CSARRQAGLETFF
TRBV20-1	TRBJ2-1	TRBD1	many	TGCAGTGCTAAACAGGGGCTACATGAGCAGTTCTTC	CSAKQGLHEQFF
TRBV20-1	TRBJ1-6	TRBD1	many	TGCAGTGCTAGAGATGGGGTAGGAGGGGGCTGGTTGAATTCACCCCTCCACTTT	CSARDGVGGGWLNSPLHF
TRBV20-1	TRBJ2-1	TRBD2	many	TGCAGTGCTAGAGATAGCGGGAGCTCCTACAATGAGCAGTTCTTC	CSARDSGSSYNEQFF
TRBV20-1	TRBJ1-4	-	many	TGCAGTGCTACGACAAAAGGAGGGGAAAAACTGTTTTTT	CSATTKGGEKLFF
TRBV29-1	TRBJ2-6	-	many	TGCAGCGTTGAATCGGGGGCTCCTGGGGCCAACGTCCTGACTTTC	CSVESGAPGANVLTF
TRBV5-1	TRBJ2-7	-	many	TGCGCCAGCAGCAATGCCGGGACAAGGGTTCACGAGCAGTACTTC	CASSNAGTRVHEQYF
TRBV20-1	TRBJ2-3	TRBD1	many	TGCAGTGCTAAGGAACAGGGGTTCGCAGATACGCAGTATTTT	CSAKEQGFADTQYF
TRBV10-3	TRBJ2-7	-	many	TGTGCCATCAGTGAGTCTTCCCCCTTCGCCTACGAGCAGTACTTC	CAISESSPFAYEQYF
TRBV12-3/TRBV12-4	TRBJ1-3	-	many	TGTGCCAGCAGTTTTGACGGAGGCTCTGGAAACACCATATATTTT	CASSFDGGSGNTIYF
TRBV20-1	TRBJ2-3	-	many	TGCAGTGCTAGAGGAACCCTTGACCACACAGATACGCAGTATTTT	CSARGTLDHTDTQYF
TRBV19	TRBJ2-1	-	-	TGTGCCAGTAGGGGCAGGCGGTTGGGGATTAATGAGCAGTTCTTC	CASRGRRLGINEQFF
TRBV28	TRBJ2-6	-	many	TGTGCCAGCACCCCCGTGTTCAGAGGGTCCTCTGGGGCCAACGTCCTGACTTTC	CASTPVFRGSSGANVLTF
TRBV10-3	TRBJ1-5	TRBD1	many	TGTGCCATCAGTCGAGGGGGCGGCAATCAGCCCCAGCATTTT	CAISRGGGNQPQHF
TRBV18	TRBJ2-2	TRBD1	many	TGTGCCAGCTCACCTCCGGGACAGGGATACGTCGGGGAGCTGTTTTTT	CASSPPGQGYVGELFF
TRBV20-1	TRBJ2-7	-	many	TGCAGTGCGGAGGGACAGCGAAGGGGGCAGTACTTC	CSAEGQRRGQYF
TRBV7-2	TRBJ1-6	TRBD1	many	TGTGCCAGCAGCTTAGGGGCAGGGGGCGGTTCACCCCTCCACTTT	CASSLGAGGGSPLHF
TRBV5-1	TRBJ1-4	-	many	TGCGCCAGCAGTCAGGGCGGAGCTGAAAAACTGTTTTTT	CASSQGGAEKLFF
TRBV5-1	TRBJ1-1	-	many	TGCGCCAGCAGCTTGGCCGCCGGGATGAACACTGAAGCTTTCTTT	CASSLAAGMNTEAFF
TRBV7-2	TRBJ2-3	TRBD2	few	TGTGCCAGCAGCGCCCCCCAACTAGCGGGGTTGAGCGATACGCAGTATTTT	CASSAPQLAGLSDTQYF